Listed here is a single TCR beta chain. Its antigen is not identified. This sample is drawn from a study of monozygotic twins with inflammatory bowel disease. Whole-study findings and limits: Since immunosuppressive treatments differed, patient repertoires may have gained added variability.

Nested PCRs of about 17 and 10 cycles, two in total, were run on TCRalpha and TCRbeta cDNA. TCRdb re-analyzed the 5' RACE reads; it lists each CDR3 protein once, without DNA. The sample totals a few hundred thousand distinct CDR3 sequences. The CDR3 covers 12 residues. The germline CDR1 and CDR2 sequences are MNHEY and SVGAGI. What was sequenced was blood. The rearrangement links TRBV6-5 to TRBJ2-2; TCRdb's D call of TRBD1 is untestable without DNA. The TCR comes from a human donor with ulcerative colitis or Crohn's disease, or a healthy co-twin of an affected twin (not recorded which). The CDR3 reads CASSLTGGELFF.